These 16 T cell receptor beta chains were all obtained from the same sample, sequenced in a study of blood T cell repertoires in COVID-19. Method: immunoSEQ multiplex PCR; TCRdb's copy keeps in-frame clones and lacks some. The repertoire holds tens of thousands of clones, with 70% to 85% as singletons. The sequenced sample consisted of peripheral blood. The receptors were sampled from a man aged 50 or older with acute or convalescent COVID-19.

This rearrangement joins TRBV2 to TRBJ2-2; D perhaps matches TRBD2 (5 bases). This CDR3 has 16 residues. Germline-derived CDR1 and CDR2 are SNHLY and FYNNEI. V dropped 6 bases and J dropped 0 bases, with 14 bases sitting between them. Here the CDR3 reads CASRRAPSANTGELFF. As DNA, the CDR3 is TGTGCCAGCAGGAGGGCCCCCTCCGCGAACACCGGGGAGCTGTTTTTT.

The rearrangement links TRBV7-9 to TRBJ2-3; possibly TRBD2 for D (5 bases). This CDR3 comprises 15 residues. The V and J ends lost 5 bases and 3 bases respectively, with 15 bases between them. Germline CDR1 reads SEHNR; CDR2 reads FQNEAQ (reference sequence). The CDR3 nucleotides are TGTGCCAGCAGCGGCGTCTCGGGATGGACAGATACGCAGTATTTT. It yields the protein CASSGVSGWTDTQYF.

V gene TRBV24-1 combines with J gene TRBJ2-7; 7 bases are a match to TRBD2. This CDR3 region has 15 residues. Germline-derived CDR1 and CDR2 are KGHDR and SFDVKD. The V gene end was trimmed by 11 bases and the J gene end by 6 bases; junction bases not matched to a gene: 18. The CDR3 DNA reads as TGTGCCATCGGGGGGTACCTGAGGAAGATTCGCGAGCAGTACTTC. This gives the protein CAIGGYLRKIREQYF.

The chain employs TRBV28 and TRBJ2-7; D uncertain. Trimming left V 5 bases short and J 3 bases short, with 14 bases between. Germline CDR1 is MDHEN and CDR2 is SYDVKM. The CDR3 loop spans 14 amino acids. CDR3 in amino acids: CASSRLKLVYEQYF. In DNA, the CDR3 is TGTGCCAGCAGTCGCCTAAAGTTGGTCTACGAGCAGTACTTC.

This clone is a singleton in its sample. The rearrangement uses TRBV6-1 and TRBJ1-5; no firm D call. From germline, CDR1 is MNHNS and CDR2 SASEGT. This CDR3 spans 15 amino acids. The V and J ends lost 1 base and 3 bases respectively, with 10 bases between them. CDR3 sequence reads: CASSEGVRDNQPQHF. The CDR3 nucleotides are TGTGCCAGCAGTGAAGGAGTACGGGACAATCAGCCCCAGCATTTT.

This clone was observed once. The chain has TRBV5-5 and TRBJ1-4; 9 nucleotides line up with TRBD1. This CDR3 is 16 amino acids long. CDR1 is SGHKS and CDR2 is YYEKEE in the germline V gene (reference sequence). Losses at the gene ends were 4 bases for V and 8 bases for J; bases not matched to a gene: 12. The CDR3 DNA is TGTGCCAGCAGCCTTAACCTACAGGGGGCAGGCGAAAAACTGTTTTTT. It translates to CASSLNLQGAGEKLFF.

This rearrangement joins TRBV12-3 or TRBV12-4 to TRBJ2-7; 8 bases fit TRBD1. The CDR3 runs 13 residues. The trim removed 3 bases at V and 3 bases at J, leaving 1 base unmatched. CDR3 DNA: TGTGCCAGCAGTTTGGGACAGGTCTACGAGCAGTACTTC. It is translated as CASSLGQVYEQYF.

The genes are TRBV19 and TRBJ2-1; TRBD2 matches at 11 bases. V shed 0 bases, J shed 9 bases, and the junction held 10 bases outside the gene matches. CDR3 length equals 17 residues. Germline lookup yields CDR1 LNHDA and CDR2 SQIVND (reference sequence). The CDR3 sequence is CASSIEFLLAGEGEQFF. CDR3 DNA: TGTGCCAGTAGTATAGAGTTCTTACTAGCGGGAGAGGGTGAGCAGTTCTTC.

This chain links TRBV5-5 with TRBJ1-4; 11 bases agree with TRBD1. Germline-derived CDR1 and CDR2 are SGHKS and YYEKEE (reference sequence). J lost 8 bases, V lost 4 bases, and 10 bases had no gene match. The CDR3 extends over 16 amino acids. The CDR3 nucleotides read TGTGCCAGCAGCCTCGACTCGGACAGGGGGCAAGAAAAACTGTTTTTT. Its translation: CASSLDSDRGQEKLFF.

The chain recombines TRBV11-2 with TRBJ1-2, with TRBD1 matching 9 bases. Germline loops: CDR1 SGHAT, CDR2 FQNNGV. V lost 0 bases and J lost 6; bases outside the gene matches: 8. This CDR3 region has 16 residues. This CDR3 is CASSLDGTGRDDGYTF. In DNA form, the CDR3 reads TGTGCCAGCAGCTTAGACGGGACAGGGAGGGACGATGGCTACACCTTC.

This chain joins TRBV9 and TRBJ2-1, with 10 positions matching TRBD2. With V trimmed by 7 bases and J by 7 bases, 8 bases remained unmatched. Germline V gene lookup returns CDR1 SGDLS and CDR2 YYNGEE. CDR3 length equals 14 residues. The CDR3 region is CASGLAGVGNEQFF. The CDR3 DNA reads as TGTGCCAGCGGCCTAGCGGGAGTGGGGAATGAGCAGTTCTTC.

CDR3 bases: TGTGCCAGCAGCGTAGCTTCTGGAAACACCATATATTTT. Translation gives CASSVASGNTIYF. The chain has TRBV9 and TRBJ1-3, with no clear D. Germline assignment: CDR1 SGDLS and CDR2 YYNGEE. The ends were cut back, 0 bases at V and 1 base at J, with 2 bases in the middle. The CDR3 sequence is 13 residues long.

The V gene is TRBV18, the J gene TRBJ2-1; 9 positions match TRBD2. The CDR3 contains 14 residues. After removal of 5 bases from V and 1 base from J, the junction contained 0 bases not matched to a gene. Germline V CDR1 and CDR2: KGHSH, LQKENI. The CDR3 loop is CASSTSGSYNEQFF. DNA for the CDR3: TGTGCCAGCTCAACTAGCGGGTCCTACAATGAGCAGTTCTTC.

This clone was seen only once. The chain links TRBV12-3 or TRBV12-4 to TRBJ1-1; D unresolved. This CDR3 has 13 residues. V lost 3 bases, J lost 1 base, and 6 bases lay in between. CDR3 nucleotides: TGTGCCAGCAGTTTTCAGCGGAACACTGAAGCTTTCTTT. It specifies CASSFQRNTEAFF.

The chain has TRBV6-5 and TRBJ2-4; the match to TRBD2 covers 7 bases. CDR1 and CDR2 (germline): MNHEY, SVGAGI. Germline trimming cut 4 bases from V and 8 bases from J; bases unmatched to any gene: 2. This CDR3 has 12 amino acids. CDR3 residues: CASSSGGDIQYF. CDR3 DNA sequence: TGTGCCAGCAGTTCTGGGGGGGACATTCAGTACTTC.

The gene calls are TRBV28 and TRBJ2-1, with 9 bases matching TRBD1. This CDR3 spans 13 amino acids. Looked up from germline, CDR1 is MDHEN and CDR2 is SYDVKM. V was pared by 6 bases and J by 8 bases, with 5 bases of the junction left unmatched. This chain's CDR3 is CASRGQGRDEQFF. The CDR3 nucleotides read TGTGCCAGCAGAGGACAGGGGAGGGATGAGCAGTTCTTC.